These 8 T cell receptor beta chains were all obtained from the same sample, sequenced in a study of blood T cell repertoires in COVID-19. The table came from immunoSEQ multiplex PCR; TCRdb's copy has only in-frame clones and leaves some out. The table records 100,000 to 150,000 clones, roughly 89% of them present only once. The sample consisted of peripheral blood. These receptors were taken from a man between 50 and 59 years old with active or convalescent COVID-19.

V gene TRBV11-2 combines with J gene TRBJ2-5; a possible D gene is TRBD1 (5 bases). The V and J ends lost 1 base and 1 base respectively, with 10 bases between them. The CDR3 sequence is 15 residues long. Germline-derived CDR1 and CDR2 are SGHAT and FQNNGV. CDR3 residues: CASSLGDRPQETQYF. For the CDR3, the DNA is TGTGCCAGCAGCTTAGGCGACAGACCCCAAGAGACCCAGTACTTC.

The chain uses TRBV14 and TRBJ2-7; maybe TRBD1 (6 bases). Trimming removed 4 bases from V and 5 bases from J, with 21 bases in between. The CDR3 covers 16 residues. CDR1 is SGHDN and CDR2 is FVKESK in the germline V gene. Here the CDR3 DNA reads TGTGCCAGCAGCCGCATACAGGGTTCCCCTTATAACGAGCAGTACTTC. This encodes CASSRIQGSPYNEQYF.

The chain joins TRBV24-1 to TRBJ2-2; 9 bases map to TRBD2. Trimming took 8 bases from V and 6 from J; bases not matched to a gene: 6. Germline V gene data show CDR1 as KGHDR and CDR2 as SFDVKD. The CDR3 is 14 residues long. CDR3: CATKSSGSPGELFF. The CDR3 region has the DNA TGTGCCACCAAGAGTAGCGGGAGCCCCGGGGAGCTGTTTTTT.

This sequence joins TRBV29-1 and TRBJ1-4; D remains unclear. This CDR3 spans 11 amino acids. The ends were cut back, 3 bases at V and 5 bases at J, with 4 bases in the middle. Germline V CDR1 and CDR2: SQVTM, ANQGSEA. The CDR3 here is CSVEENEKLFF. The CDR3 DNA reads TGCAGCGTTGAGGAGAATGAAAAACTGTTTTTT.

The J gene is TRBJ1-5, the V gene TRBV28; D ambiguous. Germline assignment: CDR1 MDHEN and CDR2 SYDVKM. The CDR3 is made up of 14 amino acids. V lost 6 bases and J lost 2, with 11 bases in between. CDR3: CASSPPAGNQPQHF. The DNA for the CDR3 is TGTGCCAGCAGCCCTCCCGCAGGCAATCAGCCCCAGCATTTT.

The J gene is TRBJ2-7, the V gene TRBV9, with TRBD1 identical over 8 bases. The CDR3 extends over 14 amino acids. Germline V gene sequence: CDR1 SGDLS, CDR2 YYNGEE. With V trimmed by 4 bases and J by 3 bases, 6 bases remained unmatched. The CDR3 loop is CASSPWTGYYEQYF. The DNA for the CDR3 is TGTGCCAGCAGCCCATGGACAGGGTACTACGAGCAGTACTTC.

A single count supports this clone. The rearrangement joins TRBV5-1 to TRBJ1-5; D is uncertain. V lost 1 base and J lost 7, with 15 bases in between. This CDR3 is 15 amino acids long. CDR1 SGHRS and CDR2 YFSETQ come from the germline V gene. This chain's CDR3 is CASSLNSGSGQPQHF. CDR3 nucleotides: TGCGCCAGCAGCTTGAATTCGGGGTCCGGGCAGCCCCAGCATTTT. Full variable domain (remainder filled in from reference TRBV5-1 and TRBJ1-5): KAGVTQTPRYLIKTRGQQVTLSCSPISGHRSVSWYQQTPGQGLQFLFEYFSETQRNKGNFPGRFSGRQFSNSRSEMNVSTLELGDSALYLCASSLNSGSGQPQHFGDGTRLSIL.

This clone was counted a single time. The genes are TRBV28 and TRBJ2-7; 8 nucleotides match TRBD2. Germline V gene data show CDR1 as MDHEN and CDR2 as SYDVKM. V dropped 5 bases and J dropped 3; count of bases not matched to a gene: 12. This CDR3 region has 16 residues. CDR3 nucleotide sequence: TGTGCCAGCAGTGGAACCGGGACTAGTACCGACTACGAGCAGTACTTC. This encodes CASSGTGTSTDYEQYF.